This T cell receptor (beta chain) comes out of a study of T cells in Graves' hyperthyroidism and ophthalmopathy (dated by TCRdb to the late 2010s). About the full investigation: Peripheral blood was sampled at the time of initial diagnosis, prior to any treatment. TCR Vbeta CDR3 sequencing of approximately 140 peripheral blood samples (approximately 44 ophthalmopathy, 75 or so hyperthyroidism and around 17 progressor patients) is reported in the paper. In six Graves' hyperthyroidism patients, the study also compared T-cell repertoires from thyroid tissue with T-cell repertoires from blood. The roughly 94 discovery patients were randomly divided into training and test sets at a 7:3 ratio. After blood sampling, hyperthyroidism patients were treated with methimazole at a starting dose of 30 mg daily, and ophthalmopathy patients were treated with high-dose intravenous methylprednisolone. Prospective prediction of ophthalmopathy was tested in an independent validation cohort consisting of 18 hyperthyroidism patients and around 16 patients who later progressed to ophthalmopathy. To identify TCR V-J signatures that set the groups apart, the researchers used a discovery cohort of more than 95 patients, made up of 40 to 45 with Graves' ophthalmopathy and approximately 57 with stable Graves' hyperthyroidism. General findings and caveats noted by the study authors: Blood samples also contained most of the expanded thyroid clonotypes (frequency above 0.001), which suggests that blood repertoires may reflect thyroid immune responses. During validation, the model predicted progression to ophthalmopathy a median of approximately six months ahead of onset, with 60% to 71% sensitivity and less than 85% specificity. Sample size was not statistically predetermined, and investigators were not blinded to group allocation. A model built on a 13 V-J signature distinguished ophthalmopathy from stable hyperthyroidism, reaching over 85% sensitivity and 81% to 83% specificity in cross-validation and 80%/75% in testing.

This clonotype was counted many times. Its antigen has not been determined. No clone much larger than this one lies a single base away; base qualities are absent. In the ophthalmopathy patients, disease was moderately to severely active, with a Clinical Activity Score of 3 or more, a NOSPECS grade of 4 or more, and a duration of less than 3 months. Patients with uncontrolled infections, other autoimmune diseases, pregnancy or lactation were excluded. Clinical symptoms, serum thyroxine and TRAb, thyroid ultrasound, and orbital computed tomography formed the basis for the diagnoses. Ficoll-Paque density gradient centrifugation was used to isolate PBMCs from approximately 10 ml of fresh peripheral blood. Total RNA was extracted with Trizol reagent, and quality was checked on an Agilent 2100 Bioanalyzer. The CDR3 contains 14 residues, cysteine and phenylalanine counted. The kept DNA is CDR3 alone, 42 bases in frame from the first base. Between the V and J ends, shortened by 0 bases and 5 bases respectively, the junction contains 10 bases.

Amplification of TCR beta CDR3 regions was carried out from RNA transcripts. A first-round RT-PCR of the TCR CDR3 used the HTBI primer set with the Qiagen OneStep RT-PCR kit. The libraries were constructed in a second round of multiplex PCR and then size-selected and purified. Paired-end sequencing of the libraries was performed with 100 bp reads on an Illumina HiSeq2000. In the source study's methods: Raw data were processed with SOAPnuke, discarding reads with adapters, uncalled bases, mean Phred below 15, or no exact constant-primer or identifier match. COPE v1.2.5 was used to merge high-quality paired reads, and clonotypes were defined as unique nucleotide sequences. MiTCR v1.1 was used to align clonotypes to the IMGT TRBV, TRBD and TRBJ reference segments. Only V-J combinations with frequency above 0.0001, covering 98% to 99.2% of repertoires, were analysed. The TCS score was defined as the ratio of F50 (clonal expansion) to E x V (chaos), calculated using BLOSUM62-based TCRdist between CDR3 peptides within each V-J. Welch's t-statistics and random forest reduced fewer than 600 V-J features to 10 to 15, which were used in a naive Bayes classifier (R e1071). The raw public reads went through TCRdb reprocessing: fastp at Q25, MiXCR clone calling, in-frame beta chains kept. Identical CDR3 proteins give one entry, which carries the most common genes and DNA. V and J calls and clone size were set by TCRdb, not the authors. The sample contains hundreds of thousands of distinct CDR3 sequences, over 12% of them found a single time. Together, the top ten hold roughly 13% of the sample.

The sequenced sample consisted of blood. The sequence was collected from a young man with Graves' ophthalmopathy. This chain is built from TRBV12-3 or TRBV12-4 and TRBJ2-5; the D region is possibly TRBD1 or TRBD2, each matching across 6 bases. The DNA reads as follows: TGTGCCAGCAGTTTAGCGGGGGGCCGTGAGACCCAGTACTTC. Its protein is CASSLAGGRETQYF.